This record looks at one T cell receptor (beta chain) sequence and its context. Its antigen is unknown. The data belong to a study of long-term antiretroviral therapy in people with HIV. Study-wide points: Before ART, certain clones expanded, and these dominated the repertoire at all time points. Although diversity increased after ART, it remained lower than in transplant donor controls.

The CDR3 has 16 residues. Trimming removed 3 bases at V and 2 bases at J, with 15 bases between. CDR1 is SGHRS, CDR2 YFSETQ, per germline. Every participant gave one or more pre-ART and two or more post-ART PBMC samples. Everyone in the study who had HIV was treated in the United States. Researchers ran immunoSEQ v3.0 at survey level. Sequenced by immunoSEQ multiplex PCR; TCRdb stores in-frame clones only, minus some. The data show about 22,000 clones, about 80% seen once. The source is a woman in her thirties or forties with HIV. The gene calls are TRBV5-1 and TRBJ2-1; TRBD1 or TRBD2 may be the D gene (5 bases each). The material sequenced was unsorted PBMCs, taken 4.1 years after starting antiretroviral therapy. The CDR3 spells CASSYRGAPAYNEQFF. CDR3 coding DNA: TGCGCCAGCAGCTATCGAGGGGCCCCCGCCTACAATGAGCAGTTCTTC.